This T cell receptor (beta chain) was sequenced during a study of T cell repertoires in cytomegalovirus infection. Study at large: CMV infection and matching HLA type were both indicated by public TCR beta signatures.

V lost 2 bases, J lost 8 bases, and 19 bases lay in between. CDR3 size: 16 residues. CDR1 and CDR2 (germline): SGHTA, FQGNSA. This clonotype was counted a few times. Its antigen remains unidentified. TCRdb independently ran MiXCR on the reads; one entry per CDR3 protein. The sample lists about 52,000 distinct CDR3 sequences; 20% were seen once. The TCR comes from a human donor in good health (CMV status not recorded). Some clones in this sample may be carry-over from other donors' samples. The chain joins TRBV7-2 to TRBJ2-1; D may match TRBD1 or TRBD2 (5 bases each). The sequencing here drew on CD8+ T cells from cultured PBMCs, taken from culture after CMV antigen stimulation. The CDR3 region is CASSLRAGRKDDEQFF. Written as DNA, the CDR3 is TGTGCCAGCAGCTTACGGGCAGGGAGAAAAGACGATGAGCAGTTCTTC. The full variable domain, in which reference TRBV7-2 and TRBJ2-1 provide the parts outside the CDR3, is GAGVSQSPSNKVTEKGKDVELRCDPISGHTALYWYRQSLGQGLEFLIYFQGNSAPDKSGLPSDRFSAERTGGSVSTLTIQRTQQEDSAVYLCASSLRAGRKDDEQFFGPGTRLTVL.